This T cell receptor (beta chain) was sequenced in a study of T cells in localized non-small cell lung cancer. Clones were sequenced by immunoSEQ multiplex PCR, and TCRdb holds only the in-frame ones, with some missing. The table includes under 2,500 clones, approximately 38% detected once. In this sample, this clone is medium-sized. Germline-derived CDR1 and CDR2 are SGHNT and YENEEA. The CDR3 extends over 15 amino acids. Trimming pared 5 bases from V and 9 bases from J, leaving 20 bases between. This sequence joins TRBV11-3 and TRBJ2-1, with D maybe TRBD2 (6 bases). This receptor was obtained from a female donor of 60 years or more with stage I squamous cell lung carcinoma. The sample was normal lung tissue next to the tumor, taken before any cancer treatment. CDR3 sequence: CASSPQFGPGSEQFF. The CDR3 bases are TGTGCCAGCAGCCCTCAGTTTGGCCCCGGGAGTGAGCAGTTCTTC. The full variable domain, in which reference TRBV11-3 and TRBJ2-1 provide the parts outside the CDR3, is EAGVVQSPRYKIIEKKQPVAFWCNPISGHNTLYWYLQNLGQGPELLIRYENEEAVDDSQLPKDRFSAERLKGVDSTLKIQPAELGDSAVYLCASSPQFGPGSEQFFGPGTRLTVL.